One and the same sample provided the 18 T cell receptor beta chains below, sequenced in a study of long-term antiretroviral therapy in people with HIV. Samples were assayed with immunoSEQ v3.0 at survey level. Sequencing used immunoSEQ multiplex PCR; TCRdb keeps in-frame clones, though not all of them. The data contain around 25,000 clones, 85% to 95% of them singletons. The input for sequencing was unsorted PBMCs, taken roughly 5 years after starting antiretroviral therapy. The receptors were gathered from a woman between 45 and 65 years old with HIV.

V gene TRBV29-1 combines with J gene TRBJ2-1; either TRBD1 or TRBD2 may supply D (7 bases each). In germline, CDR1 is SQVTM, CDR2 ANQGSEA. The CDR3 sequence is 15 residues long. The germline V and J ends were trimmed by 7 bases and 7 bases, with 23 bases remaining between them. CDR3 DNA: TGCAGCGGGGGGGGGACAGCCCTATCGTTGAATGAGCAGTTCTTC. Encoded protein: CSGGGTALSLNEQFF.

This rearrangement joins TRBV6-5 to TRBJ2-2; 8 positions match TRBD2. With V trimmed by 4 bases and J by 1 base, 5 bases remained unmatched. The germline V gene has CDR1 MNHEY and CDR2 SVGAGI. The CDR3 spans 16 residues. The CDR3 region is CASSSPSGLNTGELFF. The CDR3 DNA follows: TGTGCCAGCAGTTCCCCTAGCGGGTTGAACACCGGGGAGCTGTTTTTT.

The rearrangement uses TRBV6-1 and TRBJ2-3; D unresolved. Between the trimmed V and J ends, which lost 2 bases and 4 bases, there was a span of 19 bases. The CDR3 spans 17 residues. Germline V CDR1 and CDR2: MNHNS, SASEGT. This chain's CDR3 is CASSETVATFWADTQYF. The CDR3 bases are TGTGCCAGCAGTGAAACGGTGGCTACTTTTTGGGCAGATACGCAGTATTTT.

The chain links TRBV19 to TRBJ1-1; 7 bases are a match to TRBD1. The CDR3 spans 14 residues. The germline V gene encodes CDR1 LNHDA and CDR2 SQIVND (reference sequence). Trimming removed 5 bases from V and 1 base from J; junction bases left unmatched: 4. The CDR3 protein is CASSARDRNTEAFF. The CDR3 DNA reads TGTGCCAGTAGTGCCCGGGACAGGAACACTGAAGCTTTCTTT.

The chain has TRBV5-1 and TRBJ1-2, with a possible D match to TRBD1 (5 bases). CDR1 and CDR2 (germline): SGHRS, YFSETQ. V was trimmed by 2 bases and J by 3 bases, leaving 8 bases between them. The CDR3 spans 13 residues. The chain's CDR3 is CASSLTGDYGYTF. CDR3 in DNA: TGCGCCAGCAGCTTAACAGGAGACTATGGCTACACCTTC.

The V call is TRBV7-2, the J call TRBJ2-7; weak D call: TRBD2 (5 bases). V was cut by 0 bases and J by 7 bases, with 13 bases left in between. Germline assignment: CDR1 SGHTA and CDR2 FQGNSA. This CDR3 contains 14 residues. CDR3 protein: CASSLAEGLGEQYF. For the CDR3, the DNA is TGTGCCAGCAGCTTAGCGGAAGGACTGGGGGAGCAGTACTTC. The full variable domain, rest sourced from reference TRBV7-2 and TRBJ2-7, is GAGVSQSPSNKVTEKGKDVELRCDPISGHTALYWYRQSLGQGLEFLIYFQGNSAPDKSGLPSDRFSAERTGGSVSTLTIQRTQQEDSAVYLCASSLAEGLGEQYFGPGTRLTVT.

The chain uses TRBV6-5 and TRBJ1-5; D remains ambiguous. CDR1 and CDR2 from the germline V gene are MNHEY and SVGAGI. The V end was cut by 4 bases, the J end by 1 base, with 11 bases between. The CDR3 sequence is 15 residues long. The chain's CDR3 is CASSFSSLSNQPQHF. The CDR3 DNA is TGTGCCAGCAGTTTTTCCTCCTTGAGCAATCAGCCCCAGCATTTT.

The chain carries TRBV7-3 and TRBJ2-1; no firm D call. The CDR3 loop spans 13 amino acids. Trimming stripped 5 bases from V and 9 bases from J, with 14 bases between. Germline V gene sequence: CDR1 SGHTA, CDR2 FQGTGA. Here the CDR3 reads CASSAQTFSEQFF. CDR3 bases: TGTGCCAGCAGCGCCCAGACTTTCAGTGAGCAGTTCTTC. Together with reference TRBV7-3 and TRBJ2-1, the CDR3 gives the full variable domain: GAGVSQTPSNKVTEKGKYVELRCDPISGHTALYWYRQSLGQGPEFLIYFQGTGAADDSGLPNDRFFAVRPEGSVSTLKIQRTERGDSAVYLCASSAQTFSEQFFGPGTRLTVL.

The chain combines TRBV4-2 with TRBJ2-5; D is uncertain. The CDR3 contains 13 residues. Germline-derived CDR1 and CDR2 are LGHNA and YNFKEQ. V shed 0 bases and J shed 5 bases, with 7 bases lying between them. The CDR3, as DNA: TGTGCCAGCAGCCAAGACATCGGGGAGACCCAGTACTTC. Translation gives CASSQDIGETQYF.

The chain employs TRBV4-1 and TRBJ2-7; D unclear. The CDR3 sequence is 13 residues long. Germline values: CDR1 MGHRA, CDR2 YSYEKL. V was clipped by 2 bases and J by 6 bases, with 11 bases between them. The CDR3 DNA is TGCGCCAGCAGCCAACCTGGGCGAGGCGAGCAGTACTTC. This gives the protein CASSQPGRGEQYF.

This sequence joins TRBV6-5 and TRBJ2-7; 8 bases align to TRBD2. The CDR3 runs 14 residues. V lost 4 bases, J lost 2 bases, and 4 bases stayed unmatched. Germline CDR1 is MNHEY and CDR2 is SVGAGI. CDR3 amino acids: CASSFGRAAYEQYF. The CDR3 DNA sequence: TGTGCCAGCAGTTTCGGGAGGGCCGCCTACGAGCAGTACTTC.

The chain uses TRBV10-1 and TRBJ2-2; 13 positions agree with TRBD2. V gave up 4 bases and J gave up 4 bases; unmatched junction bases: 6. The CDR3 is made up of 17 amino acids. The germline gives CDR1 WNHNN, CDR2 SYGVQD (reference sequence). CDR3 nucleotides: TGCGCCAGCAGTGGACTAGCGGGAGGTCGTTTCACCGGGGAGCTGTTTTTT. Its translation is CASSGLAGGRFTGELFF.

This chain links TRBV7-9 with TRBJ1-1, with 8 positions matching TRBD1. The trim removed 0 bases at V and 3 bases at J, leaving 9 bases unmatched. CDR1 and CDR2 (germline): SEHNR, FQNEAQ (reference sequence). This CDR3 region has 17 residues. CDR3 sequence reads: CASSLAGAGGADTEAFF. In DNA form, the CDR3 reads TGTGCCAGCAGCTTAGCTGGGGCAGGGGGCGCGGACACTGAAGCTTTCTTT.

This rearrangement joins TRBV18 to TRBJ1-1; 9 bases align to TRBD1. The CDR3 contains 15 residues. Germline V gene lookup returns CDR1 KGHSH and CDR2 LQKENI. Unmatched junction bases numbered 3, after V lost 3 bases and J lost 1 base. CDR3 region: CASSPRTGENTEAFF. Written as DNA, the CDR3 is TGTGCCAGCTCACCCCGGACAGGGGAGAACACTGAAGCTTTCTTT.

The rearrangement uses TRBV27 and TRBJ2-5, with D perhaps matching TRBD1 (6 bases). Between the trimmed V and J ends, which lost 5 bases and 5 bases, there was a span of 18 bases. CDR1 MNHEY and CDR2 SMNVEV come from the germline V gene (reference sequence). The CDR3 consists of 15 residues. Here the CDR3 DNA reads TGTGCCAGCAGTATTAAGGGGGTGCTCTGGGAGACCCAGTACTTC. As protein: CASSIKGVLWETQYF.

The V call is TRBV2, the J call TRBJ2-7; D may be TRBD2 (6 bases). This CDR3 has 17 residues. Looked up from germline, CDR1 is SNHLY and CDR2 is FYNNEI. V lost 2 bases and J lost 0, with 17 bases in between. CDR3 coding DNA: TGTGCCAGCAGTGAACTAGCGCCGAGAGATGGCTCCTACGAGCAGTACTTC. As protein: CASSELAPRDGSYEQYF.

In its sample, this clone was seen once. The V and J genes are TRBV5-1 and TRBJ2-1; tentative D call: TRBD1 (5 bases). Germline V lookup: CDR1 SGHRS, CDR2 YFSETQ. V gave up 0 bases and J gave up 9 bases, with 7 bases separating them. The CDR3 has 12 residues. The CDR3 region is CASSLVGVEQFF. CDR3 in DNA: TGCGCCAGCAGCTTGGTAGGGGTTGAGCAGTTCTTC.

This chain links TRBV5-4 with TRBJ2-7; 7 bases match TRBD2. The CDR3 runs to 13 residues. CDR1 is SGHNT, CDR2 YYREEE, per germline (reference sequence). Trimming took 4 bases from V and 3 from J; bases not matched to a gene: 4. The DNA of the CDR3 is TGTGCCAGCAGCCTGGGGGGGGACTACGAGCAGTACTTC. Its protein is CASSLGGDYEQYF.